Below are 9 T cell receptor beta chains sequenced from a single sample in a study of T cell responses to AZD1222 COVID-19 vaccine (dated by TCRdb to about 2021). Receptor libraries were prepared by the immunoSEQ multiplex PCR assay. Imported from immuneACCESS, the table was reduced by TCRdb to in-frame sequences with V and J called. These copies leave out some clones; in studies compared against another copy, an unresolved V gene accounts for under half, and the cause of the remainder is not known. Here the sample has about 150,000 clones; approximately 89% occur a single time. The ten largest clones capture around 1.7% of the sample. The time point label for this specimen denotes: about 28 days (+/-7) after the second vaccine dose. The input for sequencing was peripheral blood, taken 28 days after the second AZD1222 dose. Every receptor here comes from an adult who received the AZD1222 COVID-19 vaccine.

The V and J genes are TRBV24-1 and TRBJ2-1; the match to TRBD2 covers 12 bases. After removal of 4 bases from V and 5 bases from J, the junction contained 5 bases not matched to a gene. CDR1 and CDR2 (germline): KGHDR, SFDVKD. The CDR3 contains 16 residues. The CDR3 bases are TGTGCCACCAGTGACCAGACTAGCGGGGGACACAATGAGCAGTTCTTC. Residues: CATSDQTSGGHNEQFF.

CDR3 sequence reads: CASSSGQGGNQPQHF. CDR3 coding DNA: TGTGCCAGCAGCTCAGGACAGGGGGGCAATCAGCCCCAGCATTTT. The chain is built from TRBV7-3 and TRBJ1-5, with 10 bases matching TRBD1. This CDR3 is built from 15 residues. The germline V gene has CDR1 SGHTA and CDR2 FQGTGA. The trim removed 4 bases at V and 2 bases at J, leaving 2 bases unmatched.

CDR3 in amino acids: CASGGVPAKNIQYF. CDR3 coding DNA: TGTGCCAGCGGTGGGGTCCCGGCCAAAAACATTCAGTACTTC. The gene calls are TRBV28 and TRBJ2-4; D uncertain. CDR1 MDHEN and CDR2 SYDVKM come from the germline V gene. Trimming pared 8 bases from V and 1 base from J, leaving 12 bases between. This CDR3 comprises 14 residues.

Concerning this clone: Different DNA sequences within this sample yield the same CDR3. The chain recombines TRBV11-3 with TRBJ2-5; no reliable D call. CDR3 size: 11 residues. Germline V gives CDR1 SGHNT, CDR2 YENEEA. Trimming removed 1 base at V and 5 bases at J, with 2 bases between. This chain's CDR3 is CASSLVETQYF. The CDR3 nucleotides read TGTGCCAGCAGCTTAGTTGAGACCCAGTACTTC.

The rearrangement links TRBV6-6 to TRBJ2-5; 9 bases are a match to TRBD2. The germline gives CDR1 MNHNY, CDR2 SVGAGI (reference sequence). V lost 7 bases, J lost 3 bases, and 6 bases stayed unmatched. The CDR3 is 14 amino acids. CDR3 bases: TGTGCCAGCAACCCCGCGGGGGGGAAAGAGACCCAGTACTTC. It codes for CASNPAGGKETQYF.

The DNA for the CDR3 is TGTGCCAGCCTACCGGGCGTGGGGAACACTGAAGCTTTCTTT. This gives the protein CASLPGVGNTEAFF. V usage is TRBV5-8 and J usage is TRBJ1-1; no clear D. V lost 7 bases and J lost 1, with 14 bases in between. CDR1 and CDR2 from the germline V gene are SGHTS and YDEGEE. The CDR3 sequence is 14 residues long.

This rearrangement joins TRBV6-5 to TRBJ1-2; TRBD1 might be the D (5 bases). The germline V and J ends were trimmed by 6 bases and 2 bases, with 10 bases remaining between them. Germline assignment: CDR1 MNHEY and CDR2 SVGAGI. The length of the CDR3 is 13 residues. The CDR3 bases are TGTGCCAGCAGGCAGACAGAGAACTATGGCTACACCTTC. This sequence encodes CASRQTENYGYTF.

This chain joins TRBV9 and TRBJ1-6; a possible D gene is TRBD1 (6 bases). The CDR3 contains 12 residues. V dropped 4 bases and J dropped 10 bases, with 9 bases sitting between them. The germline V gene encodes CDR1 SGDLS and CDR2 YYNGEE. The CDR3 spells CASSPGGSPLHF. CDR3 nucleotide sequence: TGTGCCAGCAGCCCCGGGGGCTCACCCCTCCACTTT.

The V and J genes are TRBV11-2 and TRBJ2-1; D may be TRBD1 or TRBD2 (5 bases each). In germline, CDR1 is SGHAT, CDR2 FQNNGV. V was pared by 7 bases and J by 7 bases, with 20 bases between. This CDR3 has 15 residues. This CDR3 reads CASNPDPRGYNEQFF. The CDR3 coding sequence is TGTGCCAGCAACCCGGACCCGAGGGGATATAATGAGCAGTTCTTC.